Shown below are 31 T cell receptor beta chains from a single sample sequenced in a study of shared clonotypes between healthy human individuals. Libraries were prepared by immunoSEQ multiplex PCR; TCRdb keeps only in-frame clonotypes and omits some of them. The sample gives about 2.4 million clones, roughly 93% of which show up once; approximately 0.36% is in the top ten. The source material was naive CD4+ T cells from PBMCs. Subset: CD45RA+ positively selected. These receptors all stem from a man aged 18-30 years in good health. Some clones in this sample may be carry-over from other donors' samples.

This chain connects TRBV6-6 to TRBJ2-1; D assignment may be TRBD1 or TRBD2 (5 bases each). The CDR3 length is 14 residues. Germline V gives CDR1 MNHNY, CDR2 SVGAGI (reference sequence). The germline V and J ends were trimmed by 2 bases and 6 bases, with 11 bases remaining between them. CDR3 region: CASSYTGPSNEQFF. The CDR3 nucleotides read TGTGCCAGCAGTTACACGGGACCCTCCAATGAGCAGTTCTTC.

This CDR3 is CASSDFGRSYNQPQHF. The DNA for the CDR3 is TGTGCCAGCAGTGATTTCGGCAGGTCTTACAATCAGCCCCAGCATTTT. The rearrangement joins TRBV6-1 to TRBJ1-5; D is unclear. CDR1 and CDR2 from the germline V gene are MNHNS and SASEGT. There are 16 residues in the CDR3. V lost 3 bases and J lost 3, with 15 bases in between.

The V call is TRBV2, the J call TRBJ2-3; maybe TRBD2 (5 bases). Germline V CDR1 and CDR2: SNHLY, FYNNEI. Trimming removed 10 bases from V and 2 bases from J, with 16 bases in between. The CDR3 is 14 amino acids. The CDR3 DNA reads TGTGCCAAAGAGCGGACCCGATCCACAGATACGCAGTATTTT. Its protein is CAKERTRSTDTQYF.

The rearrangement uses TRBV6-4 and TRBJ2-2; D possibly corresponds to TRBD2 (6 bases). V was pared by 0 bases and J by 3 bases, with 11 bases between. This CDR3 spans 16 amino acids. Germline V gives CDR1 MRHNA, CDR2 SNTAGT. DNA for the CDR3: TGTGCCAGCAGTGACTCGAGCGGGCCCCACACCGGGGAGCTGTTTTTT. Translation gives CASSDSSGPHTGELFF.

This chain connects TRBV30 to TRBJ1-2; no definite D call. V dropped 1 base and J dropped 12 bases, with 21 bases sitting between them. This CDR3 has 14 residues. Germline V gives CDR1 GTSNPN, CDR2 SVGIG (reference sequence). This CDR3 is CAWSALARLQANTF. The CDR3 DNA reads TGTGCCTGGAGTGCCCTCGCCAGGCTTCAGGCCAACACCTTC.

This sequence joins TRBV6-6 and TRBJ1-6; D is undetermined. The CDR3 runs to 14 residues. Per the germline V gene, CDR1 is MNHNY and CDR2 is SVGAGI (reference sequence). The V end lost 4 bases, the J end lost 0 bases, and 4 bases lay between the germline ends. For the CDR3, the DNA is TGTGCCAGCAGTTCCTACTCCTATAATTCACCCCTCCACTTT. Translation: CASSSYSYNSPLHF.

The chain joins TRBV28 to TRBJ1-1, with 7 bases aligning to TRBD1. The CDR3 runs to 14 residues. Germline V gene sequence: CDR1 MDHEN, CDR2 SYDVKM. V dropped 4 bases and J dropped 3; count of bases not matched to a gene: 5. In DNA, the CDR3 is TGTGCCAGCAGTTCGGGACAGAGATACACTGAAGCTTTCTTT. It specifies CASSSGQRYTEAFF.

The rearrangement links TRBV5-1 to TRBJ2-5; TRBD2 is a possible D gene (5 bases). The CDR3 has 13 residues. The V and J ends lost 4 bases and 3 bases respectively, with 10 bases between them. CDR1 is SGHRS, CDR2 YFSETQ, per germline. The CDR3 loop is CASSATGEETQYF. The DNA for the CDR3 is TGCGCCAGCAGCGCCACCGGGGAAGAGACCCAGTACTTC.

This chain joins TRBV29-1 and TRBJ2-3; 10 bases fit TRBD2. CDR1 is SQVTM and CDR2 is ANQGSEA in the germline V gene. This CDR3 has 14 residues. The V and J ends lost 7 bases and 5 bases, in that order; junction bases with no gene match: 9. In DNA form, the CDR3 reads TGCAGCGGTGGACTAGCGGCCCAAGGAGATACGCAGTATTTT. Protein product: CSGGLAAQGDTQYF.

This clone came up once. The rearrangement links TRBV27 to TRBJ2-2, with unresolved D. The CDR3 length is 13 residues. V lost 2 bases, J lost 6 bases, and 7 bases lay in between. Germline lookup yields CDR1 MNHEY and CDR2 SMNVEV (reference sequence). In DNA, the CDR3 is TGTGCCAGCAGTTTAAAGTTTGCCGGGGAGCTGTTTTTT. Translating gives CASSLKFAGELFF.

The chain couples TRBV19 to TRBJ2-7; 11 bases match TRBD1. The ends lost 5 bases at V and 2 bases at J; junction bases unmatched: 5. This CDR3 is 15 amino acids long. Per the germline V gene, CDR1 is LNHDA and CDR2 is SQIVND (reference sequence). CDR3 nucleotides: TGTGCCAGTAGTCAGGGACAGGGGGGAACCTACGAGCAGTACTTC. As protein: CASSQGQGGTYEQYF.

The chain recombines TRBV13 with TRBJ2-1; D is ambiguous. CDR3 length: 16 residues. V was pared by 4 bases and J by 0 bases, with 13 bases between. Germline CDR1 and CDR2: PRHDT and FYEKMQ (reference sequence). The CDR3: CASSSRLDSSYNEQFF. Written as DNA, the CDR3 is TGTGCCAGCAGCTCCCGACTTGATTCCTCCTACAATGAGCAGTTCTTC.

With regard to this clone: This same CDR3 is encoded by further DNA sequences in the sample. This sequence joins TRBV9 and TRBJ2-5; D could derive from TRBD1 or TRBD2 (5 bases each). The V gene lost 0 bases and the J gene lost 5 bases, with 11 bases spanning the gap. CDR1 is SGDLS and CDR2 is YYNGEE in the germline V gene. This CDR3 spans 14 amino acids. The CDR3, as DNA: TGTGCCAGCAGCGTAGTAGCAGGGACGGAGACCCAGTACTTC. Residues: CASSVVAGTETQYF.

V and J are TRBV6-5 and TRBJ2-2; 7 nucleotides line up with TRBD2. The germline CDR1 and CDR2 sequences are MNHEY and SVGAGI. This CDR3 comprises 16 residues. V shed 0 bases, J shed 8 bases, and the junction held 9 bases outside the gene matches. The CDR3 here is CASSYSSPSGKGELFF. CDR3 nucleotides: TGTGCCAGCAGTTACTCGAGTCCTAGCGGTAAAGGGGAGCTGTTTTTT.

V is TRBV5-8 and J is TRBJ1-2; D is unresolved. This CDR3 comprises 13 residues. V dropped 0 bases and J dropped 8 bases, with 11 bases sitting between them. The germline V gene has CDR1 SGHTS and CDR2 YDEGEE. The CDR3 DNA sequence: TGTGCCAGCAGCTTGGAACAGAAGAGGGGCTACACCTTC. Protein: CASSLEQKRGYTF.

Comments on this clone: The identical CDR3 is also encoded by other nucleotide sequences in the sample. DNA of the CDR3: TGTGCCAGCAGTTATTCACAGAACACTGAAGCTTTCTTT. Protein: CASSYSQNTEAFF. The chain uses TRBV6-5 and TRBJ1-1; unclear D gene. V shed 3 bases and J shed 1 base, with 6 bases lying between them. Germline V gene sequence: CDR1 MNHEY, CDR2 SVGAGI. This CDR3 comprises 13 residues.

As regards this clone: The same CDR3 is also encoded by other DNA sequences in this sample. The chain has TRBV6-5 and TRBJ1-4; 7 bases agree with TRBD1. The CDR3 covers 14 residues. Germline-derived CDR1 and CDR2 are MNHEY and SVGAGI. J was trimmed by 4 bases and V by 6 bases; bases with no gene match: 5. CDR3 amino acids: CASSRQGFNEKLFF. In nucleotides, the CDR3 is TGTGCCAGCAGCCGACAGGGCTTTAATGAAAAACTGTTTTTT.

This clone was counted once. Other DNA sequences in the sample encode the same CDR3. In DNA form, the CDR3 reads TGTGCCAGCAGTTTGGGGGGGGCCCCCTCCTACGAGCAGTACTTC. Amino acids: CASSLGGAPSYEQYF. The rearrangement links TRBV28 to TRBJ2-7, with D perhaps TRBD2 (7 bases). Germline assignment: CDR1 MDHEN and CDR2 SYDVKM. The ends were cut back, 3 bases at V and 0 bases at J, with 12 bases in the middle. CDR3 length: 15 amino acids.

V usage is TRBV18 and J usage is TRBJ1-4; D is unresolved. The CDR3 is 16 residues long. Germline V lookup: CDR1 KGHSH, CDR2 LQKENI. V lost 3 bases and J lost 8, with 19 bases in between. CDR3 bases: TGTGCCAGCTCACCTACTTACGTCCCCGAAAAGGAAAAACTGTTTTTT. Its translation is CASSPTYVPEKEKLFF.

The V gene is TRBV10-1, the J gene TRBJ1-3; D is unclear. CDR3 length: 13 residues. The germline V gene has CDR1 WNHNN and CDR2 SYGVQD (reference sequence). Between the trimmed V and J ends, which lost 6 bases and 9 bases, there was a span of 15 bases. The CDR3 DNA is TGCGCCAGCAGCTGTAGGGTCTTGGGCACCATATATTTT. This sequence encodes CASSCRVLGTIYF.

In its sample, this clone was seen a few times. The chain carries TRBV4-1 and TRBJ1-2; D is unresolved. CDR1 and CDR2 from the germline V gene are MGHRA and YSYEKL. CDR3 length: 11 amino acids. Deletions cut 6 bases from V and 9 bases from J, with 11 bases between. Here the CDR3 reads CASREWDSYTF. In nucleotides, the CDR3 is TGCGCCAGCAGGGAGTGGGATAGCTACACCTTC.

Note on this clone: The same CDR3 is also encoded by other DNA sequences in this sample. V gene TRBV4-2 combines with J gene TRBJ2-3; TRBD2 agrees at 13 bases. Unmatched junction bases numbered 5, after V lost 4 bases and J lost 4 bases. The length of the CDR3 is 16 residues. Germline V gene data show CDR1 as LGHNA and CDR2 as YNFKEQ. Written as DNA, the CDR3 is TGTGCCAGCAGCCCCAGGACTAGCGGGAGCGCAGATACGCAGTATTTT. It encodes CASSPRTSGSADTQYF.

The J gene is TRBJ2-5, the V gene TRBV28; the D gene is possibly TRBD1 (6 bases). Per the germline V gene, CDR1 is MDHEN and CDR2 is SYDVKM. The CDR3 covers 14 residues. V was clipped by 8 bases and J by 1 base, with 14 bases between them. The CDR3 DNA follows: TGTGCCAGCGGCCAAGGACAGTTCCAAGAGACCCAGTACTTC. Its protein product is CASGQGQFQETQYF.

The chain is built from TRBV9 and TRBJ1-5, with D maybe TRBD1 (5 bases). This CDR3 region has 15 residues. CDR1 is SGDLS and CDR2 is YYNGEE in the germline V gene. V lost 0 bases and J lost 8, with 15 bases in between. The CDR3 DNA sequence: TGTGCCAGCAGCGTAGGAGGCAGGAGGGACGAGCCCCAGCATTTT. The encoded protein is CASSVGGRRDEPQHF. The entire variable domain, with the rest obtained from reference TRBV9 and TRBJ1-5, is as follows: DSGVTQTPKHLITATGQRVTLRCSPRSGDLSVYWYQQSLDQGLQFLIQYYNGEERAKGNILERFSAQQFPDLHSELNLSSLELGDSALYFCASSVGGRRDEPQHFGDGTRLSIL.

The V call is TRBV7-2, the J call TRBJ2-3, with D possibly matching TRBD1 (6 bases). Germline V gene sequence: CDR1 SGHTA, CDR2 FQGNSA. CDR3 length: 16 residues. Trimming shortened V by 5 bases and J by 2 bases, and 17 bases separated the two germline ends. CDR3 sequence (DNA): TGTGCCAGCAGCGCAACAGGGACCCTAAACACAGATACGCAGTATTTT. This encodes CASSATGTLNTDTQYF.

This clone appeared once. The chain carries TRBV7-2 and TRBJ2-7; D not resolved. Between the trimmed V and J ends, which lost 7 bases and 6 bases, there was a span of 22 bases. CDR1 is SGHTA and CDR2 is FQGNSA in the germline V gene. The CDR3 is 15 amino acids. The CDR3 loop is CASNLAAGPETEQYF. The CDR3 DNA is TGTGCCAGCAACCTTGCCGCTGGTCCTGAAACCGAGCAGTACTTC.

On this clone: This specimen includes other DNA sequences encoding the same CDR3. The chain has TRBV28 and TRBJ1-5, with D perhaps TRBD1 (5 bases). CDR3 size: 14 residues. The V gene's germline CDR1 is MDHEN and CDR2 SYDVKM. V lost 2 bases to trimming and J lost 1 base, with 6 bases between them. CDR3 loop: CASSLGGSNQPQHF. The CDR3, as DNA: TGTGCCAGCAGTTTAGGGGGGAGCAATCAGCCCCAGCATTTT.

The chain employs TRBV13 and TRBJ2-2, with 8 bases lining up with TRBD2. This CDR3 contains 17 residues. CDR1 is PRHDT, CDR2 FYEKMQ, per germline (reference sequence). The V gene end was trimmed by 8 bases and the J gene end by 8 bases; junction bases not matched to a gene: 19. CDR3 sequence reads: CASGSWGGRKTSGELFF. The CDR3 coding sequence is TGTGCCAGCGGCTCCTGGGGCGGGAGGAAGACTTCGGGGGAGCTGTTTTTT. Using reference TRBV13 and TRBJ2-2 for the parts outside the CDR3, the full variable domain is AAGVIQSPRHLIKEKRETATLKCYPIPRHDTVYWYQQGPGQDPQFLISFYEKMQSDKGSIPDRFSAQQFSDYHSELNMSSLELGDSALYFCASGSWGGRKTSGELFFGEGSRLTVL.

Comments on this clone: Other DNA sequences in the same sample also yield this CDR3. This chain connects TRBV7-3 to TRBJ2-7; tentative D call: TRBD1 (5 bases). Trimming removed 1 base at V and 7 bases at J, with 11 bases between. Germline values: CDR1 SGHTA, CDR2 FQGTGA. The CDR3 is made up of 13 amino acids. CDR3 in amino acids: CASSLKGAGEQYF. CDR3 nucleotide sequence: TGTGCCAGCAGCTTAAAAGGGGCTGGGGAGCAGTACTTC.

There are a few counts of this clone. The chain employs TRBV11-2 and TRBJ2-7; 16 bases match TRBD2. The CDR3 has 18 amino acids. CDR1 and CDR2 from the germline V gene are SGHAT and FQNNGV. V dropped 1 base and J dropped 2; count of bases not matched to a gene: 5. CDR3 sequence reads: CASSLGGLAGGSAYEQYF. The CDR3 bases are TGTGCCAGCAGCTTAGGGGGACTAGCGGGAGGGTCCGCCTACGAGCAGTACTTC.

This clone has a single count. The J gene is TRBJ2-2, the V gene TRBV19; D may be TRBD2 (6 bases). Per germline, CDR1 LNHDA and CDR2 SQIVND (reference sequence). V was shortened by 1 base and J by 0 bases, with 18 bases between the two germline ends. The CDR3 runs 19 residues. CDR3 amino acids: CASSIVGVAVVSNTGELFF. CDR3 in DNA: TGTGCCAGTAGTATAGTCGGGGTAGCGGTAGTCTCGAACACCGGGGAGCTGTTTTTT.